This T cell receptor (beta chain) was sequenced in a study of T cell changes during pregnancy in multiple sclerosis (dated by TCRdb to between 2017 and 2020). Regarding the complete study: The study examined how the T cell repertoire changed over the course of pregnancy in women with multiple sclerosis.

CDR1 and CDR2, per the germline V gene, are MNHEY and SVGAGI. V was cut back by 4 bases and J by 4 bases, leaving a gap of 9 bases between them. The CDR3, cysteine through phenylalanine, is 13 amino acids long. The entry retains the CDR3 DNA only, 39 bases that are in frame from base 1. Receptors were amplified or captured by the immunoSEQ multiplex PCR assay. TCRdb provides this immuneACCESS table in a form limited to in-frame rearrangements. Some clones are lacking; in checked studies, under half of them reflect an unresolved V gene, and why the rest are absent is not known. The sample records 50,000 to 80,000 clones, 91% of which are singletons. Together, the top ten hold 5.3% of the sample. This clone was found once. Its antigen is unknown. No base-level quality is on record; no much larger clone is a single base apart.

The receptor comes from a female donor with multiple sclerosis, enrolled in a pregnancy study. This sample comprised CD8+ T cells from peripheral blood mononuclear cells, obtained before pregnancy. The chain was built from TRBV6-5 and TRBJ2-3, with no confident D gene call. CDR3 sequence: CASSSPVADTQYF. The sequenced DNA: TGTGCCAGCAGTTCCCCGGTTGCAGATACGCAGTATTTT.